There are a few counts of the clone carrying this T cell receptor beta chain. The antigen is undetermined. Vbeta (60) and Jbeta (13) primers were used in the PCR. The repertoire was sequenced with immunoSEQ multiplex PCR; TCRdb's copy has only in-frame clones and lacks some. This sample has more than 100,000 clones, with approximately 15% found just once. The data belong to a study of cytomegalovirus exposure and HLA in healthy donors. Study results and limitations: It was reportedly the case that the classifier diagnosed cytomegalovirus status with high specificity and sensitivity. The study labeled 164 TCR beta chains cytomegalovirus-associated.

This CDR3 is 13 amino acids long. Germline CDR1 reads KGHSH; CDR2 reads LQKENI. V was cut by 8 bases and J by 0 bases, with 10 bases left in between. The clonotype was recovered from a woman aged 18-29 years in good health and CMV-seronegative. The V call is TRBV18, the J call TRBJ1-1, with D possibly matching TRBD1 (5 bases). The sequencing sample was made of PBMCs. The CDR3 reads CASGGKMNTEAFF. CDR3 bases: TGTGCCAGCGGGGGGAAGATGAACACTGAAGCTTTCTTT.